These T cell receptor beta chains were read from a single sample in a study of shared clonotypes between healthy human individuals. Profiled with immunoSEQ multiplex PCR; TCRdb holds only in-frame clones, not every one. The sample shows 1.5 million to 2.5 million clones, around 96% of them seen only once. The material sequenced was naive CD8+ T cells sorted from blood. Receptor source: a man aged 18 to 35 in good health. CDR3s include the opening cysteine and the closing phenylalanine or tryptophan.

j_call v_call cdr3_aa
TRBJ2-7 TRBV4-1 CASSQVYGGSNYEQYF
TRBJ2-2 TRBV4-3 CASSQVGGLVTGELFF
TRBJ2-7 TRBV7-8 CASSLHPRNYEQYF
TRBJ2-3 TRBV5-4 CASNMGTSGRTDTQYF
TRBJ2-3 TRBV6-5 CASSYPDRGQQDTQYF
TRBJ2-1 TRBV11-2 CASSSNNEQFF
TRBJ1-1 TRBV4-3 CASSQVWGTNTEAFF
TRBJ2-7 TRBV28 CASSFRGSSYEQYF
TRBJ2-5 TRBV7-9 CASSLERETQYF
TRBJ1-1 TRBV7-9 CASSLTTGGPNTEAFF
TRBJ2-7 TRBV2 CASSGLQLEQYF
TRBJ2-5 TRBV4-3 CASSPRGGSEETQYF
TRBJ2-1 TRBV9 CASSWGLYNEQFF
TRBJ2-7 TRBV13 CASSPWGGLAGGPAYEQYF
TRBJ2-7 TRBV6-5 CASSYSGTSGEYEQYF
TRBJ2-7 TRBV6-1 CASSDLGTYDDEQYF
TRBJ2-7 TRBV6-5 CASSYSFGDRAGEQYF
TRBJ2-7 TRBV7-2 CASSLSIRTGNYEQYF
TRBJ2-3 TRBV10-3 CAISESPILAGGRWSDTQYF
TRBJ1-1 TRBV18 CASSPQGNTEAFF
TRBJ2-1 TRBV7-9 CASRSPGPLDEQFF
TRBJ2-1 TRBV7-8 CASSSRSYNEQFF
TRBJ2-3 TRBV6-5 CASSYGTGYTDTQYF
TRBJ2-5 TRBV5-1 CASSLALAGEETQYF
TRBJ2-1 TRBV6-6 CASSTGVRSYNEQFF
TRBJ2-7 TRBV27 CASSSQVPYEQYF
TRBJ1-1 TRBV4-1 CASSQEGWGSEAFF
TRBJ2-7 TRBV21-1 CASSKSSAGSYEQYF
TRBJ2-1 TRBV11-3 CASSLDPTSDSYNEQFF
TRBJ2-1 TRBV27 CASSLLAYNEQFF
TRBJ1-5 TRBV28 CASSFATEMGNQPQHF